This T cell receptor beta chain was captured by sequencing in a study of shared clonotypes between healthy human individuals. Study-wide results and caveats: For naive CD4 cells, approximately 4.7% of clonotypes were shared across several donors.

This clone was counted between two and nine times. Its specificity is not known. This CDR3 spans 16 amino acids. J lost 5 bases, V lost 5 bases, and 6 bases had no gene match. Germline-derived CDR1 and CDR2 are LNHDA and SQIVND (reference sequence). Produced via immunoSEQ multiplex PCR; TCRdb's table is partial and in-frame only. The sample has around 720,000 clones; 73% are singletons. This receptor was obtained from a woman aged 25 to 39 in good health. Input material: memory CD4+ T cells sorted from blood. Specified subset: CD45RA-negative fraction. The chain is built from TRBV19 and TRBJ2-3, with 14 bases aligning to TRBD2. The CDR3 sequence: CASSLGTSGSLDTQYF. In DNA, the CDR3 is TGTGCCAGTAGTCTCGGGACTAGCGGGAGTCTAGATACGCAGTATTTT.